This T cell receptor (beta chain) emerged from a study of blood T cells in healthy people across ages (dated by TCRdb to 2013 to 2016). About the study as a whole: Template switching captured roughly one uniquely barcoded TCR beta cDNA molecule per two T cells in model experiments. Using deep sequencing normalized with unique cDNA molecular identifiers, the study measured how TCR beta repertoire diversity changes with age. Four age groups were formed from the donors: young (average about 15 years), middle-aged (just under 40), aged (approximately 60) and long-lived (about 80). To avoid experimental bias, donors of different ages were spread randomly across the sequencing lanes. The study analyzed two additional independent replicas of 1 million unique cDNA reads from the same blood draw for two donors, one aged 18 to 30 and one aged 80 or older.

Library preparation employed 5' RACE. Sequencing used an Illumina HiSeq 2500. A second PCR of about 6 to 12 cycles was run with a J-beta primer mix and a sample-barcoded 5' primer. Each TCR beta cDNA molecule received a unique molecular identifier from a template-switch 5' adaptor carrying 12 random nucleotides. At least 2.5 million CDR3-containing paired-end reads were obtained from each sample. First-strand cDNA synthesis was performed from all RNA using the Mint cDNA synthesis kit, with priming by a TRBC-specific oligonucleotide. Following uracil-DNA glycosylase treatment, a first 18-cycle PCR with universal primers M1SS and BC2_uni_R was performed on all cDNA. The authors' pipeline ran thus. Each sample was normalized by randomly selecting 1 million high-quality reads, each carrying a distinct molecular identifier. Reads with shared molecular identifiers were discarded instead of being binned into consensus sequences. MiTCR, run with a Q25 quality threshold and the strictest error-elimination algorithm, handled CDR3 identification, clonotype clustering and error correction. A nonparametric unseen species model with Euler transformation was used to estimate a lower bound on total TCR beta diversity. TCRdb passed the public sequencing reads through fastp at Q25 and MiXCR, retaining productive beta sequences. Identical CDR3 protein sequences are pooled into one entry, listed with their most common genes and DNA. These V and J calls originate from TCRdb's pipeline instead of the authors' own analysis. Across this sample there are over 600,000 distinct CDR3 sequences, with roughly 20% seen only once. The top ten constitute 3.5% to 4% of the sample.

This clonotype was counted only a few times. Its specific antigen is unknown. There are no base qualities to consult, and no much larger clone falls within one base. Systemically healthy Caucasian individuals from Russia, roughly 40 in total and aged roughly 6 to 100 years, were included as donors. Each donor gave approximately 9.3 milliliters of peripheral blood, collected into EDTA-treated Vacutainer tubes. Ficoll-Paque density-gradient centrifugation was used to isolate PBMCs, with at least 6 million obtained per sample. Total RNA was extracted from PBMCs with Trizol reagent, with at least 5 micrograms obtained per sample. For every donor, flow cytometry on a PBMC aliquot measured the percentage of naive CD45RAhigh/CD27high T cells. Findings and caveats that apply to the study as a whole: Because donor CMV infection status was unknown, age-related changes in expanded clonotypes were potentially confounded. Conclusive comparison of naive and antigen-experienced compartments was prevented by the profiling of bulk unsorted PBMCs. Estimates of total diversity from one million sequenced T cells were regarded as lower bounds and underestimates. Compared with the aged group, more naive CD4+ T cells, fewer expanded clones and increased TCR diversity were shown by the long-lived group, suggesting age selection. A strong correlation was found between observed TCR beta diversity and the percentage of naive T cells measured by flow cytometry. Observed TCR beta diversity per million T cells fell roughly linearly with age, and a significant reduction was already apparent by age around 36.

Via the germline V gene, CDR1 is SGHTA and CDR2 FQGNSA. The CDR3 has 14 amino acids, counting the end cysteine and phenylalanine. Only CDR3 DNA is held: 42 bases, read in frame from base 1. The germline ends are 11 bases apart after V is trimmed by 1 base and J by 7 bases. This clonotype was sampled from a man in his 70s in good health. What was sequenced was blood. The chain links TRBV7-2 with TRBJ2-4, with a tentative D gene TRBD2 over 6 matching bases. The CDR3 in this case is CASSLEAGRNIQYF. Read as DNA, the sequence is TGTGCCAGCAGCTTAGAGGCAGGGAGGAACATTCAGTACTTC.